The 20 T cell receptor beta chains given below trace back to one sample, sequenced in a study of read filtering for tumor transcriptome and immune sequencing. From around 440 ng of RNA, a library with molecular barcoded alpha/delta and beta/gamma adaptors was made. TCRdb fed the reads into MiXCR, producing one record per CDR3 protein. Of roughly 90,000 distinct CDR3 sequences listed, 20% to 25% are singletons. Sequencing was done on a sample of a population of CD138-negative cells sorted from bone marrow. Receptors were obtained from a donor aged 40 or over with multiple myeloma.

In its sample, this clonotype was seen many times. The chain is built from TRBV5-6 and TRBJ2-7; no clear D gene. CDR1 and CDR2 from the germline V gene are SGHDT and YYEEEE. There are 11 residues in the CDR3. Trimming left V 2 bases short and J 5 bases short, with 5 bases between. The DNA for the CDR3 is TGTGCCAGCAGCTTTAAAGACGAGCAGTACTTC. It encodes CASSFKDEQYF.

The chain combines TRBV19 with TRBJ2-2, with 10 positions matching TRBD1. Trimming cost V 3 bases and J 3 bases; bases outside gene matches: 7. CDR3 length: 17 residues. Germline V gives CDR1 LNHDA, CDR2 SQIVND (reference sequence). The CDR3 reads CASSIRQGAKYTGELFF. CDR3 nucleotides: TGTGCCAGTAGTATTCGACAGGGGGCGAAATACACCGGGGAGCTGTTTTTT.

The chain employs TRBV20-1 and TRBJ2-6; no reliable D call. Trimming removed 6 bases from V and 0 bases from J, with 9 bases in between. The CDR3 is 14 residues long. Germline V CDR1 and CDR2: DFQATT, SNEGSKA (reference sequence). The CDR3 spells CSARVTSGANVLTF. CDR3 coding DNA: TGCAGTGCACGGGTCACCTCTGGGGCCAACGTCCTGACTTTC.

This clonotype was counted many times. The CDR3 nucleotides are TGTGCCAGCAGCTCCGCAGGGGGCATGAATGAGCAGTTCTTC. The encoded protein is CASSSAGGMNEQFF. The chain is built from TRBV11-2 and TRBJ2-1, with 8 bases fitting TRBD1. Germline assignment: CDR1 SGHAT and CDR2 FQNNGV. This CDR3 region has 14 residues. J was trimmed by 7 bases and V by 4 bases; bases with no gene match: 6.

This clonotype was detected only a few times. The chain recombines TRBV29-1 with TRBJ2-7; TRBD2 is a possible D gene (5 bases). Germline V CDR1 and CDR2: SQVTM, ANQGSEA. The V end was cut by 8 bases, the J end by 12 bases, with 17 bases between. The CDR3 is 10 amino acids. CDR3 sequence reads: CSPLPGITYF. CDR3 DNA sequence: TGCAGCCCTCTCCCGGGGATAACGTACTTC.

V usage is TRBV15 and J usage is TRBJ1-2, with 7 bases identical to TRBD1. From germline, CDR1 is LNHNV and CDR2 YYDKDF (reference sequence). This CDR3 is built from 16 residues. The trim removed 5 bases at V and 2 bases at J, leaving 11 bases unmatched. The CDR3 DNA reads TGTGCCACCAGCGGGGGGGGGACAGCAGCCAACTATGGCTACACCTTC. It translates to CATSGGGTAANYGYTF.

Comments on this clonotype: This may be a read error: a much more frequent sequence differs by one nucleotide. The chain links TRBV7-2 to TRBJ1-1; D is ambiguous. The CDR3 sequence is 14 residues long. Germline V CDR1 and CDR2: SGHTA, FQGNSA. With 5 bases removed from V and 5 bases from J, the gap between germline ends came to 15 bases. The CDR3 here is CASSPRRASTEAFF. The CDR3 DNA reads TGTGCCAGCAGCCCGCGGAGAGCGAGTACTGAAGCTTTCTTT.

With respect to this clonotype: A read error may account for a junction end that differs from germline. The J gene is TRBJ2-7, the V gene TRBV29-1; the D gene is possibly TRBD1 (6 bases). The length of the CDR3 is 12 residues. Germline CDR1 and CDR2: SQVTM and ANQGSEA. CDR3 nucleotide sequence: TGCAGCGTTGGGGACAATACCTACGAGCAGTGCTTC. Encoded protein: CSVGDNTYEQCF.

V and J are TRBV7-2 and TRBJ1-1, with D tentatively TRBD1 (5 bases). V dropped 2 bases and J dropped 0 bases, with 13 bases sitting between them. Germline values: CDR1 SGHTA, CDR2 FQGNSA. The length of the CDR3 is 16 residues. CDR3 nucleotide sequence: TGTGCCAGCAGCTTAATCCCAGGGATCATGAACACTGAAGCTTTCTTT. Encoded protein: CASSLIPGIMNTEAFF.

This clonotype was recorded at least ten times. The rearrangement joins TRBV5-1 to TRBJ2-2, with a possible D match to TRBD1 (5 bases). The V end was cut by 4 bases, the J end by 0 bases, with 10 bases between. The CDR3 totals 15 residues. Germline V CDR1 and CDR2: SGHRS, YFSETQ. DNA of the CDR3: TGCGCCAGCAGCCGCGACAGTGCGAACACCGGGGAGCTGTTTTTT. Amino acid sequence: CASSRDSANTGELFF.

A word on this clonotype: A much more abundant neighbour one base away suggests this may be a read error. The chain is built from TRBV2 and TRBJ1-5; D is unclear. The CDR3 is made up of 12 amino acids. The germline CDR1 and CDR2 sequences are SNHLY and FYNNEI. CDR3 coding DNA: TGTGCCAGCAGAGGCAGCAATCAGCCCCAGCCTTTT. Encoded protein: CASRGSNQPQPF. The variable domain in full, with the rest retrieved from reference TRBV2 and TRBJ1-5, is EPEVTQTPSHQVTQMGQEVILRCVPISNHLYFYWYRQILGQKVEFLVSFYNNEISEKSEIFDDQFSVERPDGSNFTLKIRSTKLEDSAMYFCASRGSNQPQPFGDGTRLSIL.

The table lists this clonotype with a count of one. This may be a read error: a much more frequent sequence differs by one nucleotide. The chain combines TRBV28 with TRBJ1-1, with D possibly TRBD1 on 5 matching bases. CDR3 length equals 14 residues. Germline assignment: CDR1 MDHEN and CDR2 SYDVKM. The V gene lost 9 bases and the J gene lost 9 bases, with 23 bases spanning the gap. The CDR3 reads CASSPRGDRRKAFF. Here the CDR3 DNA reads TGTGCCAGTAGTCCCCGCGGAGACAGAAGAAAAGCTTTCTTT.

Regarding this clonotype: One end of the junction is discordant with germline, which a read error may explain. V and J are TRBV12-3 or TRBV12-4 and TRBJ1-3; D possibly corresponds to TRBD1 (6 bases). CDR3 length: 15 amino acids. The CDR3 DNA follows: TGTGACAGCAGTTTTGGGGGGGCCGGTGGAAACACCATATATTTT. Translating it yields CDSSFGGAGGNTIYF.

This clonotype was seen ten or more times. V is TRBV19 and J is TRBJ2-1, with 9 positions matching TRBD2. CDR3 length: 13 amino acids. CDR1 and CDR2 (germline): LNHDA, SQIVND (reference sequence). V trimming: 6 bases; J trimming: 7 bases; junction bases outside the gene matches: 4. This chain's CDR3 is CASSMTSGNEQFF. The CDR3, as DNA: TGTGCCAGTAGCATGACTAGCGGAAATGAGCAGTTCTTC.

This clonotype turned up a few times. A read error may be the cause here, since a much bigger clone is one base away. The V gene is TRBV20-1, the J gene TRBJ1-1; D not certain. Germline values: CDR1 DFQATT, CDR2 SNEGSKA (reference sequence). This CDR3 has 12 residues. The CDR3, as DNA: TGCCGTGCTAGACCGCTACACACTGAAGCTTTCTTT. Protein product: CRARPLHTEAFF.

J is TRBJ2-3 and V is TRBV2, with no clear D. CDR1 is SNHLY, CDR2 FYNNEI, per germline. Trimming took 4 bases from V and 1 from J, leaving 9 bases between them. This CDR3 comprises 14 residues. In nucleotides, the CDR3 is TGTGCCAGCAGTGGCCGAGCTGGCACAGATACGCAGTATTTT. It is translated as CASSGRAGTDTQYF.

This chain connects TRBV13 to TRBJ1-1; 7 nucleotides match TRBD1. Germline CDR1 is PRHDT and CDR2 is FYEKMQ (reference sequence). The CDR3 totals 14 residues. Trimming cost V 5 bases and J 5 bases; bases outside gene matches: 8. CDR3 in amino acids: CASSDEGARTEAFF. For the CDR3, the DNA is TGTGCCAGCAGCGACGAGGGGGCGCGGACTGAAGCTTTCTTT.

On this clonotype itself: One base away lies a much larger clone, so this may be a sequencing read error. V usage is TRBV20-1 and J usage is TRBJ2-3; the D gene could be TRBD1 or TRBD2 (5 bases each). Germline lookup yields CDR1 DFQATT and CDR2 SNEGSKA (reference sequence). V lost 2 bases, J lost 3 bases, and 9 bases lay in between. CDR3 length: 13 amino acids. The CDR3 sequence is CSARSEGTDTQYF. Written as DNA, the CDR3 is TGCAGTGCTAGAAGTGAGGGGACAGATACGCAGTATTTT.

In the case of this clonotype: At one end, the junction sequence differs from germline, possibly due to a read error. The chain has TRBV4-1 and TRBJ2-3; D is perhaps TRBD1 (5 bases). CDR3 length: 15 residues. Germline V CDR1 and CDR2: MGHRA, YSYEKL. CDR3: CASSQVDTATDTRYF. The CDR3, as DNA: TGCGCCAGCAGCCAAGTGGACACCGCCACAGATACGCGGTATTTT.

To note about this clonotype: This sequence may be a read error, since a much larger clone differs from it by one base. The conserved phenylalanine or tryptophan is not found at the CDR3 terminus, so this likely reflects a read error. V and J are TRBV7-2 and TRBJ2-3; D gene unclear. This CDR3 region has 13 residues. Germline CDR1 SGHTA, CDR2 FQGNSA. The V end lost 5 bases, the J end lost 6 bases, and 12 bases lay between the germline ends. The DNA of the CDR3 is TGTGCCAGCAGCCCCCGCATTGCGGATACGCAGTATCTT. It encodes CASSPRIADTQYL.